The 19 T cell receptor beta chains given below trace back to one sample, sequenced in a study of blood T cell repertoires in COVID-19. The repertoire was sequenced with immunoSEQ multiplex PCR; TCRdb's copy has only in-frame clones and lacks some. The sample holds around 200,000 clones, approximately 81% seen once. The sequencing input was PBMCs or T cells enriched from blood (not recorded which). The receptors shown here come from a middle-aged man who had recovered from COVID-19.

V gene TRBV3-1 (or the pseudogene TRBV3-2) combines with J gene TRBJ1-2; 8 bases align to TRBD1. Germline trimming cut 5 bases from V and 3 bases from J; bases unmatched to any gene: 8. Germline-derived CDR1 and CDR2 are LGHDT and YNNKEL (reference sequence). The CDR3 extends over 15 amino acids. CDR3 region: CASSSLGQGDYGYTF. The CDR3 nucleotides are TGTGCCAGCAGCTCTCTCGGACAGGGCGACTATGGCTACACCTTC.

The V and J genes are TRBV2 and TRBJ2-7, with 11 nucleotides matching TRBD1. V lost 7 bases and J lost 2; bases outside the gene matches: 1. This CDR3 region has 13 residues. Germline V gene sequence: CDR1 SNHLY, CDR2 FYNNEI. CDR3: CASMGQGAYEQYF. The CDR3 DNA sequence: TGTGCCAGCATGGGACAGGGGGCCTACGAGCAGTACTTC.

This chain links TRBV5-4 with TRBJ1-2; D is ambiguous. Germline V CDR1 and CDR2: SGHNT, YYREEE (reference sequence). The CDR3 covers 13 residues. Trimming pared 4 bases from V and 0 bases from J, leaving 7 bases between. CDR3 nucleotides: TGTGCCAGCAGCGAACTCTCTAACTATGGCTACACCTTC. As protein: CASSELSNYGYTF.

The chain employs TRBV5-1 and TRBJ2-3, with 11 bases lining up with TRBD2. The junction had 2 bases not matched to a gene; V was cut back by 1 base and J by 1 base. Germline V gene data show CDR1 as SGHRS and CDR2 as YFSETQ. The CDR3 sequence is 16 residues long. CDR3 in DNA: TGCGCCAGCAGCTTGATTAGCGGGAGGGGCACAGATACGCAGTATTTT. Translated, it gives CASSLISGRGTDTQYF. The full variable domain, with the rest looked up from reference TRBV5-1 and TRBJ2-3, is KAGVTQTPRYLIKTRGQQVTLSCSPISGHRSVSWYQQTPGQGLQFLFEYFSETQRNKGNFPGRFSGRQFSNSRSEMNVSTLELGDSALYLCASSLISGRGTDTQYFGPGTRLTVL.

This rearrangement joins TRBV2 to TRBJ1-6; TRBD1 agrees at 8 bases. Germline V lookup: CDR1 SNHLY, CDR2 FYNNEI. J was trimmed by 6 bases and V by 6 bases; bases with no gene match: 7. The CDR3 runs to 15 residues. The CDR3 region has the DNA TGTGCCAGCAGCACAGCTCAGGGGGCTAATTCACCCCTCCACTTT. Its protein is CASSTAQGANSPLHF.

The chain combines TRBV6-2 or TRBV6-3 with TRBJ2-1, with TRBD2 identical over 9 bases. V lost 6 bases to trimming and J lost 4 bases; unmatched junction nucleotides: 7. The germline CDR1 and CDR2 sequences are MNHEY and SVGEGT. This CDR3 is 15 amino acids long. CDR3 region: CASSGAGGRYNEQFF. CDR3 in DNA: TGTGCCAGCAGCGGAGCGGGGGGTAGATACAATGAGCAGTTCTTC.

Only one count was recorded for this clone. The genes are TRBV6-5 and TRBJ1-3; unclear D gene. V was shortened by 0 bases and J by 7 bases, with 10 bases between the two germline ends. The CDR3 extends over 14 amino acids. CDR1 MNHEY and CDR2 SVGAGI come from the germline V gene. This CDR3 is CASSYSTFGNTIYF. The CDR3 DNA reads as TGTGCCAGCAGTTACTCAACATTTGGTAACACCATATATTTT.

V gene TRBV3-1 (or the pseudogene TRBV3-2) combines with J gene TRBJ1-3, with D perhaps matching TRBD1 (6 bases). V dropped 4 bases and J dropped 2 bases, with 12 bases sitting between them. Germline-derived CDR1 and CDR2 are LGHDT and YNNKEL (reference sequence). The CDR3 consists of 15 residues. CDR3 DNA: TGTGCCAGCAGCCTTCAGGGGAAGACTGGAAACACCATATATTTT. Translating it yields CASSLQGKTGNTIYF.

This sequence joins TRBV5-1 and TRBJ1-2; 7 positions agree with TRBD1. The germline V gene has CDR1 SGHRS and CDR2 YFSETQ. The CDR3 length is 16 residues. J gave up 5 bases and V 1 base, and 11 bases lay outside the gene matches. CDR3 protein: CASSLRPGGEGYGYTF. The CDR3 DNA reads as TGCGCCAGCAGCTTGAGGCCAGGGGGAGAGGGTTATGGCTACACCTTC.

This chain uses TRBV18 with TRBJ1-6; D uncertain. V lost 0 bases, J lost 9 bases, and 3 bases lay in between. This CDR3 comprises 12 residues. Germline V gives CDR1 KGHSH, CDR2 LQKENI. The CDR3 reads CASSPPASPLHF. As DNA, the CDR3 is TGTGCCAGCTCACCACCGGCTTCACCCCTCCACTTT.

This chain uses TRBV4-1 with TRBJ2-1, with 10 bases lining up with TRBD1. CDR1 is MGHRA, CDR2 YSYEKL, per germline. V lost 6 bases, J lost 9 bases, and 11 bases stayed unmatched. CDR3 length: 15 residues. CDR3 nucleotide sequence: TGCGCCAGCAGACAAAGACAGGGGGCATCGCGTGAGCAGTTCTTC. This codes for CASRQRQGASREQFF.

This clone occurred a few times. The chain recombines TRBV19 with TRBJ2-1; TRBD1 is a possible D gene (6 bases). The germline V and J ends were trimmed by 8 bases and 10 bases, with 18 bases remaining between them. The CDR3 contains 13 residues. CDR1 LNHDA and CDR2 SQIVND come from the germline V gene (reference sequence). The CDR3 sequence is CASGPGVGTEQFF. Written as DNA, the CDR3 is TGTGCCAGTGGGCCCGGGGTGGGGACAGAGCAGTTCTTC.

The V and J genes are TRBV5-6 and TRBJ1-2; 11 positions agree with TRBD1. The CDR3 totals 15 residues. The germline gives CDR1 SGHDT, CDR2 YYEEEE. V was pared by 1 base and J by 4 bases, with 3 bases of the junction left unmatched. CDR3 bases: TGTGCCAGCAGCTTGAGGGGACAGGGGGGCTATGGCTACACCTTC. Translated, it gives CASSLRGQGGYGYTF.

Turning to this clone: Other DNA variants within this sample encode the same CDR3. CDR3 bases: TGTGCCAGCAGTTTACAGGGGGGGAACACTGAAGCTTTCTTT. Translation gives CASSLQGGNTEAFF. J is TRBJ1-1 and V is TRBV28; 7 positions agree with TRBD1. This CDR3 is built from 14 residues. Per the germline V gene, CDR1 is MDHEN and CDR2 is SYDVKM. With V trimmed by 2 bases and J by 1 base, 1 base remained unmatched.

CDR3 residues: CASSPELGTGGYEQFF. In nucleotides, the CDR3 is TGTGCCAGTAGTCCTGAACTTGGGACAGGGGGCTATGAGCAGTTCTTC. The chain is built from TRBV19 and TRBJ2-1; TRBD1 matches at 12 bases. J was trimmed by 8 bases and V by 5 bases; bases with no gene match: 10. Germline loops: CDR1 LNHDA, CDR2 SQIVND (reference sequence). The CDR3 length is 16 residues.

Remarks on this clone: Other DNA sequences within the sample encode an identical CDR3. The rearrangement links TRBV5-6 to TRBJ2-5; D unclear. The germline CDR1 and CDR2 sequences are SGHDT and YYEEEE. V was clipped by 0 bases and J by 1 base, with 4 bases between them. The CDR3 is made up of 13 amino acids. CDR3 amino acids: CASSLGLQETQYF. As DNA, the CDR3 is TGTGCCAGCAGCTTGGGGCTCCAAGAGACCCAGTACTTC. Full variable domain (outside the CDR3, taken from reference TRBV5-6 and TRBJ2-5): DAGVTQSPTHLIKTRGQQVTLRCSPKSGHDTVSWYQQALGQGPQFIFQYYEEEERQRGNFPDRFSGHQFPNYSSELNVNALLLGDSALYLCASSLGLQETQYFGPGTRLLVL.

The rearrangement joins TRBV12-5 to TRBJ1-2; unclear D gene. Germline-derived CDR1 and CDR2 are LGHNT and FRNRAP. V lost 0 bases and J lost 3, with 14 bases in between. The CDR3 length is 16 residues. The CDR3 DNA reads as TGTGCTAGTGGTTTGGTACTTGGCCAGGCCTACTATGGCTACACCTTC. This gives the protein CASGLVLGQAYYGYTF.

The chain joins TRBV4-3 to TRBJ2-2; 7 bases fit TRBD1. CDR3 length equals 16 residues. Trimming at V came to 0 bases and at J to 6 bases, leaving 7 bases not matched to a gene. CDR1 and CDR2 (germline): LGHNA, YSLEER. DNA for the CDR3: TGCGCCAGCAGCCAAGATTACGACAGGGAACCCGGGGAGCTGTTTTTT. This translates into CASSQDYDREPGELFF.

The V and J genes are TRBV5-1 and TRBJ2-3, with a weak D call TRBD1 (6 bases). CDR1 is SGHRS and CDR2 is YFSETQ in the germline V gene. Trimming cost V 4 bases and J 0 bases, with 9 bases left between them. The CDR3 is 14 amino acids. CDR3 sequence: CASSTGHSTDTQYF. The CDR3 DNA reads TGCGCCAGCAGCACGGGACATAGCACAGATACGCAGTATTTT.